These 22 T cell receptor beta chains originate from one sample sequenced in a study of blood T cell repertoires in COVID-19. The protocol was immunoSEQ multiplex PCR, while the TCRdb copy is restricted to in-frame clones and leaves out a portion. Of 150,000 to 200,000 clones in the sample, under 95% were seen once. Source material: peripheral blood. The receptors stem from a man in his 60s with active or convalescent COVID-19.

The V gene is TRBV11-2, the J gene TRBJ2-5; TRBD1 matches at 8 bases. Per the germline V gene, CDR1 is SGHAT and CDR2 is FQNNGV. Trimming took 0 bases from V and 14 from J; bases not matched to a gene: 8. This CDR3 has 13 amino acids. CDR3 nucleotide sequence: TGTGCCAGCAGCTTAGACGTGAGGGACAGGCTATACTTC. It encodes CASSLDVRDRLYF.

CDR3 residues: CASSSTGSYNEQFF. DNA for the CDR3: TGTGCCAGCAGCTCGACAGGGTCCTACAATGAGCAGTTCTTC. The rearrangement links TRBV7-9 to TRBJ2-1, with TRBD1 matching over 7 bases. Germline V gene sequence: CDR1 SEHNR, CDR2 FQNEAQ (reference sequence). This CDR3 comprises 14 residues. The V gene end was trimmed by 4 bases and the J gene end by 1 base; junction bases not matched to a gene: 1.

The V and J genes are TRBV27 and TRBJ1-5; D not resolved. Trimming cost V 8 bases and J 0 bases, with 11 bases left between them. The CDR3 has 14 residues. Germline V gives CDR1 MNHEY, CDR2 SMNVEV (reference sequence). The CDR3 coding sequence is TGTGCCAGCTGGGCCCCCTATAGCAATCAGCCCCAGCATTTT. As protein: CASWAPYSNQPQHF.

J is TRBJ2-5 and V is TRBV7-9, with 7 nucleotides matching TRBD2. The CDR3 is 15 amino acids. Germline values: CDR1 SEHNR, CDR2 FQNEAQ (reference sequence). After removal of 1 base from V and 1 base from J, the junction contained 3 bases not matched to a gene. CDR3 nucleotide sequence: TGTGCCAGCAGCTTAGTGGGACTACCCCAAGAGACCCAGTACTTC. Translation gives CASSLVGLPQETQYF.

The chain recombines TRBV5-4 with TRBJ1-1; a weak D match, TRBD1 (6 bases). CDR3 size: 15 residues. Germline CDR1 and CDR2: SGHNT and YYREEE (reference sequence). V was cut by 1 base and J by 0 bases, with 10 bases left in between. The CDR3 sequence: CASSLMGTMNTEAFF. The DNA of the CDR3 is TGTGCCAGCAGCTTGATGGGGACAATGAACACTGAAGCTTTCTTT.

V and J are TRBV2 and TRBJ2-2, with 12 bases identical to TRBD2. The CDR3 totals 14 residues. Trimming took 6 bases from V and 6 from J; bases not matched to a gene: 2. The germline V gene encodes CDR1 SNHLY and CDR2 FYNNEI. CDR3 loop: CASRGLAGSGELFF. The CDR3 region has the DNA TGTGCCAGCAGGGGACTAGCGGGTTCCGGGGAGCTGTTTTTT.

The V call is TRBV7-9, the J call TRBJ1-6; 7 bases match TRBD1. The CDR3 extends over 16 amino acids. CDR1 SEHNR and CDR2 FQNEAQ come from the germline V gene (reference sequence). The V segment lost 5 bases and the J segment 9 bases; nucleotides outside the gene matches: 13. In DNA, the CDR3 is TGTGCCAGCAGCCTCAGGACAGGACGGGGTGGTTCACCCCTCCACTTT. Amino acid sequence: CASSLRTGRGGSPLHF. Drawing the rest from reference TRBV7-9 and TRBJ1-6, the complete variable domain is DTGVSQNPRHKITKRGQNVTFRCDPISEHNRLYWYRQTLGQGPEFLTYFQNEAQLEKSRLLSDRFSAERPKGSFSTLEIQRTEQGDSAMYLCASSLRTGRGGSPLHFGNGTRLTVT.

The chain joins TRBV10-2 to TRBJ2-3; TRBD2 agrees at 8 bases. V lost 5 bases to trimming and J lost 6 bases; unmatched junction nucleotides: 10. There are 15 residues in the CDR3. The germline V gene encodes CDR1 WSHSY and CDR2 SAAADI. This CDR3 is CASSSQRGFVDTQYF. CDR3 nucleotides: TGCGCCAGCAGTTCTCAGCGGGGGTTTGTGGATACGCAGTATTTT.

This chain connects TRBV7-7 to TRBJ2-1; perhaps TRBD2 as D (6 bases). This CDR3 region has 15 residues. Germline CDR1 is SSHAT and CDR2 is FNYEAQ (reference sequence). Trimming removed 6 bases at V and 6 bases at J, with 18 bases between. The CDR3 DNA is TGTGCCAGCAGTCTAACTGTATCGGGAGTCAATGAGCAGTTCTTC. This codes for CASSLTVSGVNEQFF.

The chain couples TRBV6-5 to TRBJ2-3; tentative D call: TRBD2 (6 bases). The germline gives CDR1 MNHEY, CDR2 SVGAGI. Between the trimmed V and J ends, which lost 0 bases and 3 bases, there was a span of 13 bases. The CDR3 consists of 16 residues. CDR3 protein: CASSYSLPGLTDTQYF. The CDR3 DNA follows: TGTGCCAGCAGTTACTCCCTACCGGGACTTACAGATACGCAGTATTTT.

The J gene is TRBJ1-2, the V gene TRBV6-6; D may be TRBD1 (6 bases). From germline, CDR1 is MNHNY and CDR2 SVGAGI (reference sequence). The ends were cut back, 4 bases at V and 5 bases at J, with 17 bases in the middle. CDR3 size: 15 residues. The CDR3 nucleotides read TGTGCCAGCAGTTCCGGGACATCCGAAGGTTATGGCTACACCTTC. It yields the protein CASSSGTSEGYGYTF.

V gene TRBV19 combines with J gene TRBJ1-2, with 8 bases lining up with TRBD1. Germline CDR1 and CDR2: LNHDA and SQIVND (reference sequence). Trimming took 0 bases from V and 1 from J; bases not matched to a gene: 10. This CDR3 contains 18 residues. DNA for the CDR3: TGTGCCAGTAGTATAGATCGTTCAAACGGACAGGGTAACTATGGCTACACCTTC. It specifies CASSIDRSNGQGNYGYTF.

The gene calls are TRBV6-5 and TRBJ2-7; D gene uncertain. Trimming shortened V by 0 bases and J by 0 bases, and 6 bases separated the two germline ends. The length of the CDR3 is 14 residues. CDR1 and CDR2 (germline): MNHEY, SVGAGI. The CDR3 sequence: CASSYSRSSYEQYF. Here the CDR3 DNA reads TGTGCCAGCAGTTACTCCCGGAGCTCCTACGAGCAGTACTTC.

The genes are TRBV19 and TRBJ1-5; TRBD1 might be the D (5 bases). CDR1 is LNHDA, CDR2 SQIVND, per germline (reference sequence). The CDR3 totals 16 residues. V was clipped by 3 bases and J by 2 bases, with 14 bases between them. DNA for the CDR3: TGTGCCAGTAGTATCCAGGGAAGAAGTCGCAATCAGCCCCAGCATTTT. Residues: CASSIQGRSRNQPQHF. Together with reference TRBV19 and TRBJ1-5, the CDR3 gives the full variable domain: DGGITQSPKYLFRKEGQNVTLSCEQNLNHDAMYWYRQDPGQGLRLIYYSQIVNDFQKGDIAEGYSVSREKKESFPLTVTSAQKNPTAFYLCASSIQGRSRNQPQHFGDGTRLSIL.

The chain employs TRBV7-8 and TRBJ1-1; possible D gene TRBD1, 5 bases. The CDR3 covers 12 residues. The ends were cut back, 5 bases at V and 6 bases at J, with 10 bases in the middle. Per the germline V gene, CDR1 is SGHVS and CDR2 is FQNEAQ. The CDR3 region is CASSPGLPEAFF. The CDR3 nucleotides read TGTGCCAGCAGCCCAGGGTTACCTGAAGCTTTCTTT.

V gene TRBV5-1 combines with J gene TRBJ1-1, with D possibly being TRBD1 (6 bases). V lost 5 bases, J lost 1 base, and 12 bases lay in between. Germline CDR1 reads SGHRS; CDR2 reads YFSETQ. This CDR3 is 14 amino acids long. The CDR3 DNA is TGCGCCAGCAGATCAGGGGTTGGGAACACTGAAGCTTTCTTT. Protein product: CASRSGVGNTEAFF.

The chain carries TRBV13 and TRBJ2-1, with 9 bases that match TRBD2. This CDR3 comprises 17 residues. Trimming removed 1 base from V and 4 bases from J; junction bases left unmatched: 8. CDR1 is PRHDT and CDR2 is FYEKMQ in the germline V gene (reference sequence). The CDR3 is CASSLVRGRASYNEQFF. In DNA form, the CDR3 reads TGTGCCAGCAGCTTAGTTCGCGGGAGGGCCTCTTACAATGAGCAGTTCTTC.

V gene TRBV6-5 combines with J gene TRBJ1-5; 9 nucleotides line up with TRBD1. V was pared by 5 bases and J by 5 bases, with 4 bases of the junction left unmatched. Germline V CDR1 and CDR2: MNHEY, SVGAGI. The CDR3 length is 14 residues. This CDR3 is CASSTGGPYQPQHF. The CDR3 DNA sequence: TGTGCCAGCAGTACAGGGGGCCCGTATCAGCCCCAGCATTTT.

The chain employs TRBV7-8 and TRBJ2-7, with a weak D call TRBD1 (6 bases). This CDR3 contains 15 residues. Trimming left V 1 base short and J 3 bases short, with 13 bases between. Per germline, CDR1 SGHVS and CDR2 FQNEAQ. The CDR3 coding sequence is TGTGCCAGCAGCTTAGGGTGGGGGCTTGGCTACGAGCAGTACTTC. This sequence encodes CASSLGWGLGYEQYF. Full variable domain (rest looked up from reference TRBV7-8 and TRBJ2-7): GAGVSQSPRYKVAKRGQDVALRCDPISGHVSLFWYQQALGQGPEFLTYFQNEAQLDKSGLPSDRFFAERPEGSVSTLKIQRTQQEDSAVYLCASSLGWGLGYEQYFGPGTRLTVT.

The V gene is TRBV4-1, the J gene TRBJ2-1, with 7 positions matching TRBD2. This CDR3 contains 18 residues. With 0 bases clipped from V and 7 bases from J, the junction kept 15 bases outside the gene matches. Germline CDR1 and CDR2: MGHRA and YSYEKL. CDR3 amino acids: CASSQDSLGGSGYNEQFF. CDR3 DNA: TGCGCCAGCAGCCAAGATAGCTTGGGGGGTAGCGGGTATAATGAGCAGTTCTTC.

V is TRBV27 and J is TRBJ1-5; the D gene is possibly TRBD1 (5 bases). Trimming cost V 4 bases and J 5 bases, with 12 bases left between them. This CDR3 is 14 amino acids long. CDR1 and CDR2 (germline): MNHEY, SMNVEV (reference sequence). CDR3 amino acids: CASSSSGSHQPQHF. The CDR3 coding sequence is TGTGCCAGCAGTTCCTCAGGGTCCCATCAGCCCCAGCATTTT.

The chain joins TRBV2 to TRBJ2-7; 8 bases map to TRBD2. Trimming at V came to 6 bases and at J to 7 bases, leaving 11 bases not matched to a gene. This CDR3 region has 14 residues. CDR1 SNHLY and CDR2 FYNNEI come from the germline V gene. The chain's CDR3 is CASRLVSREGEQYF. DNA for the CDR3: TGTGCCAGCAGGCTTGTGTCACGGGAGGGGGAGCAGTACTTC.